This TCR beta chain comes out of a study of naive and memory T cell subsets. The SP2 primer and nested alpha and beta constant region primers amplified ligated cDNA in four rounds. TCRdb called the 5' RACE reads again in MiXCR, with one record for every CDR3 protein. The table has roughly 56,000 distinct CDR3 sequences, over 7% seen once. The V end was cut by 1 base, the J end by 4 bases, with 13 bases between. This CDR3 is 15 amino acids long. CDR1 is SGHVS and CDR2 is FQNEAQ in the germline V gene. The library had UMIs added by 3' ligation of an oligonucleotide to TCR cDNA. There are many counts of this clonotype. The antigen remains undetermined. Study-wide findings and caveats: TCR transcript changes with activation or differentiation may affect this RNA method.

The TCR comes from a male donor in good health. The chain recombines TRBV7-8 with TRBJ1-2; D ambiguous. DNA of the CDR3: TGTGCCAGCAGCTTAGACGGAGCCGCCCTCTATGGCTACACCTTC. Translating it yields CASSLDGAALYGYTF.